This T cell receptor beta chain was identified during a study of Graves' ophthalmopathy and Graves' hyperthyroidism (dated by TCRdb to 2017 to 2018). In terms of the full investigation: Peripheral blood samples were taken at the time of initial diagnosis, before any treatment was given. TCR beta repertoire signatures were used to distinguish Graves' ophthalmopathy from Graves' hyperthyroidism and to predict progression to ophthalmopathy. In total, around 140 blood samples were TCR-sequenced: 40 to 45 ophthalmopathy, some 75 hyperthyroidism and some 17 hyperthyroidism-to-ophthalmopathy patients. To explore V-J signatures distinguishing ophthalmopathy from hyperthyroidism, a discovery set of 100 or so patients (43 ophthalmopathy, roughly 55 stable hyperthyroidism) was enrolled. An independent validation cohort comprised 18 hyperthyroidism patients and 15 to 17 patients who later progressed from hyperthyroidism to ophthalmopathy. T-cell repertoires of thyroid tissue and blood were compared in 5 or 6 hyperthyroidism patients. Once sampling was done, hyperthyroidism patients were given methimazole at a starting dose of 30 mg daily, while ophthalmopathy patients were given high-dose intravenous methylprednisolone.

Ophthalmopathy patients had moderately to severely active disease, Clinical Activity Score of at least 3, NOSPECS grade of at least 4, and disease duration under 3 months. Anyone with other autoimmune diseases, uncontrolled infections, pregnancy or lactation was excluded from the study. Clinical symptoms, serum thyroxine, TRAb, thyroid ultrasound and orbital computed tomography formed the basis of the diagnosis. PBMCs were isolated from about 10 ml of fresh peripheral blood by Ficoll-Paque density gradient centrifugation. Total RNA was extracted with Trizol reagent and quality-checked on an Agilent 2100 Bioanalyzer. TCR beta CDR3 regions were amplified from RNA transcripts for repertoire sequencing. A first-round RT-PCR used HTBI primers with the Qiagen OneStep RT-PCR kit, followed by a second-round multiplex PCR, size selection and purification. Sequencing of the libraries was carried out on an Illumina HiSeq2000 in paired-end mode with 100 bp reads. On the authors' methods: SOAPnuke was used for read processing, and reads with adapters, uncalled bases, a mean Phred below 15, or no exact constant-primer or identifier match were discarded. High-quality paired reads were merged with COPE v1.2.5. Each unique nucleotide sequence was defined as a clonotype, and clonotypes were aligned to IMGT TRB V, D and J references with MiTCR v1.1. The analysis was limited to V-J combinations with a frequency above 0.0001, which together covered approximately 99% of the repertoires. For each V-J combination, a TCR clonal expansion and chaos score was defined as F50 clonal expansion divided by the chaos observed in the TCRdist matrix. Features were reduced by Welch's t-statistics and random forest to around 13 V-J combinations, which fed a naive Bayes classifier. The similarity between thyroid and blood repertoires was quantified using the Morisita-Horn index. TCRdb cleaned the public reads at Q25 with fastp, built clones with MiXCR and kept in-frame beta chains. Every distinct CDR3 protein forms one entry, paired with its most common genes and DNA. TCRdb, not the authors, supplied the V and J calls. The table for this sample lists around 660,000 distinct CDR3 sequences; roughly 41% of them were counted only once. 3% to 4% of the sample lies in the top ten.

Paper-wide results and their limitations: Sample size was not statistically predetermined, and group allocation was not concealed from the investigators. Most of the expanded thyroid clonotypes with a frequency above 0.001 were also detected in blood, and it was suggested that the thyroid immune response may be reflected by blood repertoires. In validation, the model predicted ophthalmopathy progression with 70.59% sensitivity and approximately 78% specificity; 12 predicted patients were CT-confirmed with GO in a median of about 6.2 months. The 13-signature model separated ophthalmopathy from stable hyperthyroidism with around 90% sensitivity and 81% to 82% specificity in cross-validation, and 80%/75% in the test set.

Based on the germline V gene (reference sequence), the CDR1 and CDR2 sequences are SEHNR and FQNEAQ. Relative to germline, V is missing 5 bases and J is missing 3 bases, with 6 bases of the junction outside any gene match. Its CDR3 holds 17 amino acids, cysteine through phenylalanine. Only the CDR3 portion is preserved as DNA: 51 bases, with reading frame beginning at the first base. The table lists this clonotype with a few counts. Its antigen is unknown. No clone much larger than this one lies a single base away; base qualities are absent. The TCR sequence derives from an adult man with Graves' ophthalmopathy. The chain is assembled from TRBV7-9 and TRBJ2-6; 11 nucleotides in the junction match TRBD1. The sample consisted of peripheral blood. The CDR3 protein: CASSPGQGVGGANVLTF. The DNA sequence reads TGTGCCAGCAGCCCGGGACAGGGGGTTGGTGGGGCCAACGTCCTGACTTTC.